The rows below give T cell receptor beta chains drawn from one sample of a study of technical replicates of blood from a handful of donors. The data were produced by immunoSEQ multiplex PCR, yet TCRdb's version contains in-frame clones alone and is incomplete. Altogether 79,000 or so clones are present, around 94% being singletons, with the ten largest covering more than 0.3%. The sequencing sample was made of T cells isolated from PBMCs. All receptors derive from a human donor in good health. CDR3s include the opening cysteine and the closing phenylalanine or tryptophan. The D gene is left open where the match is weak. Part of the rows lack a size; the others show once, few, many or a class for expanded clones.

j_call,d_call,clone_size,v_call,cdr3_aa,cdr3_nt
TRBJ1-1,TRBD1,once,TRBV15,CATSRVKGANTEAFF,TGTGCCACCAGCAGAGTAAAGGGGGCGAACACTGAAGCTTTCTTT
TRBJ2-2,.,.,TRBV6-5,CASSYNLGGELFF,TGTGCCAGCAGTTACAACCTAGGCGGGGAGCTGTTTTTT
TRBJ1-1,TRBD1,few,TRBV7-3,CASSLMTGGTMNTEAFF,TGTGCCAGCAGCTTAATGACAGGGGGCACCATGAACACTGAAGCTTTCTTT
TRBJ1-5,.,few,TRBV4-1,CASSQAKGYSNQPQHF,TGCGCCAGCAGCCAAGCGAAGGGGTATAGCAATCAGCCCCAGCATTTT
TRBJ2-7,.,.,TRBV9,CASSRGMEAYEQYF,TGTGCCAGCAGCCGAGGGATGGAGGCCTACGAGCAGTACTTC
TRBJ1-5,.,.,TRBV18,CASSPPGSGFEDNQPQHF,TGTGCCAGCTCACCACCGGGGTCGGGATTTGAGGACAATCAGCCCCAGCATTTT
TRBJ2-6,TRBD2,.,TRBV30,CAWLSGRASGANVLTF,TGTGCCTGGCTCAGCGGGAGGGCCTCAGGGGCCAACGTCCTGACTTTC
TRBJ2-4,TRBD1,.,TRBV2,CASSGGTGPNIQYF,TGTGCCAGCAGTGGAGGGACAGGGCCAAACATTCAGTACTTC
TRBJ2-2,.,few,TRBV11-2,CASSRDGGINTGELFF,TGTGCCAGCAGCCGGGACGGGGGTATTAACACCGGGGAGCTGTTTTTT
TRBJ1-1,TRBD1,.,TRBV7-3,CASSLMGQGEAFF,TGTGCCAGCAGCTTAATGGGACAGGGTGAAGCTTTCTTT
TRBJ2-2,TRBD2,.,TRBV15,CATSRDGSGRSTGELFF,TGTGCCACCAGCAGAGATGGTAGCGGGAGATCTACCGGGGAGCTGTTTTTT
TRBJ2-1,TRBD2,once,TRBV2,CASSEGLAGVTYNEQFF,TGTGCCAGCAGTGAGGGACTAGCGGGAGTAACCTACAATGAGCAGTTCTTC
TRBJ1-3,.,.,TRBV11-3,CASKQGGNTIYF,TGTGCCAGCAAGCAGGGTGGAAACACCATATATTTT
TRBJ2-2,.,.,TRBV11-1,CASSLGDTPNTGELFF,TGTGCCAGCAGCTTAGGGGACACACCGAACACCGGGGAGCTGTTTTTT
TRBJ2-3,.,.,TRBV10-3,CAISDNFANTDTQYF,TGTGCCATCAGTGATAACTTCGCGAACACAGATACGCAGTATTTT
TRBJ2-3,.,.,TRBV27,CASRTGFNTQYF,TGTGCCAGCAGGACAGGATTTAATACGCAGTATTTT
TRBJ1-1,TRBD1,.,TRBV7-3,CASSLEGQGARTEAFF,TGTGCCAGCAGCTTAGAAGGACAGGGGGCTAGGACTGAAGCTTTCTTT
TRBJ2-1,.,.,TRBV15,CATSRDPNNEQFF,TGTGCCACCAGCAGAGATCCTAACAATGAGCAGTTCTTC